This T cell receptor (beta chain) stems from a study of T-cell memory formation after mild COVID-19 (TCRdb year 2021). Looking at the study overall: TCR sequence clusters from the two donors were largely donor specific. In a couple of donors, T-cell clones that expanded and contracted after mild COVID-19 were tracked by sequencing TCRalpha and TCRbeta repertoires over time. The cohort was made up of two young adult volunteers, one female and one male, who were previously healthy.

Sequencing was performed on an Illumina NovaSeq 6000. TCRalpha and TCRbeta cDNA libraries were built by 5'RACE with constant-segment primers, adding sample barcodes and unique molecular identifiers. RNA was extracted from every sample with Trizol reagent. Amplification of the libraries took two PCR steps, and the second step added a second sample barcode plus Illumina TruSeq adapters. Sequencing of the libraries was done on an Illumina NovaSeq, producing 2 x 150 bp paired-end reads. On the authors' methods: The reads were demultiplexed and collapsed into UMI-guided consensus sequences using migec v1.2.7. Using mixcr v2.1.11, UMI consensuses were aligned to TRA and TRB V and J templates and then assembled into clonotypes. Clonotypes were classified as expanded or contracted when called significant by both edgeR and NoisET, with noise models trained on biological replicates. For edgeR calls, the cutoffs were a false discovery rate-adjusted p below 0.01 and a log2 fold-change threshold of 1. As an exploratory analysis of dynamics, max-normalized trajectories of the 1000 most abundant clonotypes were examined by PCA with hierarchical clustering. The CD4 or CD8 phenotype of responding clones was assigned using the separately sequenced CD4+ and CD8+ repertoires. Clones were called with MiXCR by TCRdb after fastp trimmed the public reads at Q25, and only in-frame beta chains were retained. Here each entry gathers all rows of one CDR3 protein and keeps the most common genes and DNA. The V and J calls follow TCRdb's processing rather than the paper's. Present in this sample are a few hundred thousand distinct CDR3 sequences, about a fifth of which were seen just once. About 8.4% of the sample belongs to the ten largest clones.

PBMCs were isolated by Ficoll-Paque density gradient centrifugation. In the germline V gene, CDR1 corresponds to SGHDT and CDR2 to YYEEEE. Spanning cysteine to phenylalanine, the CDR3 consists of 16 amino acids. The only DNA kept is the CDR3, 48 bases in frame from the first base. At the junction V is shortened by 0 bases and J by 4 bases; bases outside the gene matches: 9. General study outcomes and caveats: Balanced CD4/CD8 phenotypes were observed for clones contracting from day 15 to 85, whereas a bias towards CD4+ was observed for a second wave of clones expanding from day 15 to 37. Contracting CD4+ clones were found mainly in CM and EM memory subsets, while CD8+ clones were enriched in EMRA. The study covered only two mild cases, and larger cohorts including severe cases with pre-infection samples were considered necessary. Whether the second-wave clones peaking on day 37 were SARS-CoV-2 specific was not confirmed. Some responding clones were found in pre-infection memory, which suggests that pre-existing cross-reactive memory T cells took part in the SARS-CoV-2 response.

Note on this clonotype: Its recognized antigen is unknown. No base quality values were provided; no much bigger clone lies one nucleotide off.

The TCR was taken from an adult woman who had mild COVID-19 (a few samples of this study predate the infection). The sample titles of this study are shuffled in the database, so cell type and time point are left out; the donor was told from shared clones. The sample comprised PBMCs or a T cell subset sorted from them (not recorded which). The rearranged chain carries TRBV5-6 and TRBJ1-1; the central 7 bases match TRBD1. The CDR3 is CASSLASITGATEAFF. The nucleotide sequence is TGTGCCAGCAGCTTGGCTAGCATCACAGGGGCCACTGAAGCTTTCTTT.